Listed here are 10 T cell receptor beta chains from one sample, sequenced in a study of Ad26.COV2.S vaccination and SARS-CoV-2 variants. Assay: immunoSEQ multiplex PCR; the TCRdb copy retains only in-frame clones and omits some. The sample has around 340,000 clones; about 87% are singletons. The treatment: around 19 received Ad26.COV2.S at low or high dose, single or two shots; roughly 5 received placebo; per-sample allocation not given. The investigators took samples on day 63 after the first vaccine or placebo injection. This specimen consisted of peripheral blood, obtained in a trial of Ad26.COV2.S vaccine versus placebo. These receptors were taken from a person between 18 and 65 years old who received the Ad26.COV2.S COVID-19 vaccine or a placebo.

The V gene is TRBV27, the J gene TRBJ1-6; D may be TRBD1 (5 bases). V was trimmed by 1 base and J by 10 bases, leaving 17 bases between them. In germline, CDR1 is MNHEY, CDR2 SMNVEV (reference sequence). The CDR3 is 16 amino acids. CDR3 DNA sequence: TGTGCCAGCAGTTTATTCCTCCCAGGGCTGAGGTCACCCCTCCACTTT. Its protein is CASSLFLPGLRSPLHF.

The chain couples TRBV5-1 to TRBJ1-6, with 8 bases matching TRBD1. CDR3 size: 14 residues. V shed 4 bases and J 13 bases; nucleotides not matched to a gene: 10. The germline gives CDR1 SGHRS, CDR2 YFSETQ. CDR3 DNA: TGCGCCAGCAGCCCGCAAGGACAGGGACAGCCCCTCCACTTT. It is translated as CASSPQGQGQPLHF. The full variable domain, in which reference TRBV5-1 and TRBJ1-6 provide the parts outside the CDR3, is KAGVTQTPRYLIKTRGQQVTLSCSPISGHRSVSWYQQTPGQGLQFLFEYFSETQRNKGNFPGRFSGRQFSNSRSEMNVSTLELGDSALYLCASSPQGQGQPLHFGNGTRLTVT.

The V and J genes are TRBV28 and TRBJ1-5, with D perhaps matching TRBD1 (5 bases). The V gene's germline CDR1 is MDHEN and CDR2 SYDVKM. The CDR3 sequence is 16 residues long. V gave up 3 bases and J gave up 5 bases, with 17 bases separating them. CDR3 loop: CASSLTGDSRYQPQHF. CDR3 bases: TGTGCCAGCAGTTTGACGGGTGACAGCCGATATCAGCCCCAGCATTTT.

This chain joins TRBV7-6 and TRBJ2-5, with D unresolved. V lost 5 bases, J lost 2 bases, and 15 bases lay in between. CDR3 size: 15 residues. CDR1 and CDR2 from the germline V gene are SGHVS and FNYEAQ. CDR3 in DNA: TGTGCCAGCAGCGCGGTGGGTTTGGGACAAGAGACCCAGTACTTC. It codes for CASSAVGLGQETQYF. Supplemented by reference TRBV7-6 and TRBJ2-5, the full variable domain reads GAGVSQSPRYKVTKRGQDVALRCDPISGHVSLYWYRQALGQGPEFLTYFNYEAQQDKSGLPNDRFSAERPEGSISTLTIQRTEQRDSAMYRCASSAVGLGQETQYFGPGTRLLVL.

The chain combines TRBV6-2 or TRBV6-3 with TRBJ1-5, with D tentatively TRBD1 (6 bases). The V end was cut by 2 bases, the J end by 2 bases, with 13 bases between. The CDR3 has 16 residues. Germline V gives CDR1 MNHEY, CDR2 SVGEGT. The CDR3, as DNA: TGTGCCAGCAGTTACCGGGAAGGGGGTGGCAATCAGCCCCAGCATTTT. It translates to CASSYREGGGNQPQHF.

The V and J genes are TRBV7-2 and TRBJ2-7; D might be TRBD2 (5 bases). Germline assignment: CDR1 SGHTA and CDR2 FQGNSA. Trimming removed 5 bases from V and 0 bases from J, with 14 bases in between. CDR3 size: 15 residues. CDR3 loop: CASSIGLESSYEQYF. For the CDR3, the DNA is TGTGCCAGCAGCATAGGACTGGAGAGCTCCTACGAGCAGTACTTC. The full variable domain, rest sourced from reference TRBV7-2 and TRBJ2-7, is GAGVSQSPSNKVTEKGKDVELRCDPISGHTALYWYRQSLGQGLEFLIYFQGNSAPDKSGLPSDRFSAERTGGSVSTLTIQRTQQEDSAVYLCASSIGLESSYEQYFGPGTRLTVT.

This rearrangement joins TRBV12-3 or TRBV12-4 to TRBJ1-2; weak D call: TRBD1 (5 bases). This CDR3 is 13 amino acids long. Between the trimmed V and J ends, which lost 4 bases and 7 bases, there was a span of 13 bases. CDR3: CASSWAGQGGYTF. For the CDR3, the DNA is TGTGCCAGCAGTTGGGCAGGGCAGGGTGGCTACACCTTC.

CDR3 protein: CASGSSGMGTDTQYF. The CDR3 coding sequence is TGTGCTAGTGGTTCTAGCGGGATGGGCACAGATACGCAGTATTTT. This sequence joins TRBV12-5 and TRBJ2-3, with 9 bases identical to TRBD2. The CDR3 spans 15 residues. Germline V gene data show CDR1 as LGHNT and CDR2 as FRNRAP. V shed 4 bases, J shed 1 base, and the junction held 3 bases outside the gene matches.

The chain couples TRBV5-1 to TRBJ2-1; TRBD1 matches 7 bases. The CDR3 runs 14 residues. The V and J ends lost 4 bases and 6 bases, in that order; junction bases with no gene match: 7. Germline V lookup: CDR1 SGHRS, CDR2 YFSETQ. CDR3 coding DNA: TGCGCCAGCAGCACAGGGGACCCCGGCAATGAGCAGTTCTTC. Translating gives CASSTGDPGNEQFF.

The chain is built from TRBV19 and TRBJ2-3; tentative D call: TRBD1 (6 bases). Germline assignment: CDR1 LNHDA and CDR2 SQIVND (reference sequence). The V gene lost 1 base and the J gene lost 2 bases, with 10 bases spanning the gap. The CDR3 has 15 residues. CDR3 residues: CASSIADRNTDTQYF. The CDR3 region has the DNA TGTGCCAGTAGTATAGCCGACAGGAACACAGATACGCAGTATTTT.